The rows below give T cell receptor beta chains drawn from one sample of a study of T cell repertoires in cytomegalovirus infection. The antigens these receptors bind are not known. Via MiXCR, TCRdb re-called the reads, giving one row per CDR3 protein. The sample includes about half a million distinct CDR3 sequences, roughly 46% of them seen just once. Sequencing was performed on cultured PBMCs, taken from culture after CMV antigen stimulation. The receptors come from a human donor in good health (CMV status not recorded). Some clones in this sample may be carry-over from other donors' samples. The CDR3 runs from the conserved cysteine through the conserved F or W. The order of the fields is V gene, clone size, J gene, D gene, CDR3 DNA, CDR3 protein. D genes are given only for firm matches. Size is omitted from some rows. Given values are once, few, many or a class for expanded clones.

v_gene: TRBV7-2; abundance: many; j_gene: TRBJ1-2; d_gene: NA; CDR3nt: TGTGCCAGCAGCGCCTTCGGGAGGGGAGCGGACTATGGCTACACCTTC; CDR3aa: CASSAFGRGADYGYTF
v_gene: TRBV7-2; abundance: NA; j_gene: TRBJ1-1; d_gene: NA; CDR3nt: TGTGCCAGCAGCCCCCGCGGGGATGAAGCTTTCTTT; CDR3aa: CASSPRGDEAFF
v_gene: TRBV5-4; abundance: once; j_gene: TRBJ2-3; d_gene: TRBD2; CDR3nt: TGTGCCAGCAGCTCTGGGACTAGCGGGGGGGCCTATACGCAGTATTTT; CDR3aa: CASSSGTSGGAYTQYF
v_gene: TRBV27; abundance: NA; j_gene: TRBJ1-3; d_gene: NA; CDR3nt: TGTGCCAGCAGTCCGAATGTTAGAAACACCATATATTTT; CDR3aa: CASSPNVRNTIYF
v_gene: TRBV7-9; abundance: few; j_gene: TRBJ1-1; d_gene: NA; CDR3nt: TGTGCCAGCAGCAAAGTTGAAGGGGTTAACACTGAAGCTTTCTTT; CDR3aa: CASSKVEGVNTEAFF
v_gene: TRBV7-2; abundance: few; j_gene: TRBJ2-7; d_gene: NA; CDR3nt: TGTGCCAGCAGCTCGGAACAGGGCTTGAGGTGGGAGCAGTACTTC; CDR3aa: CASSSEQGLRWEQYF
v_gene: TRBV24-1; abundance: NA; j_gene: TRBJ2-1; d_gene: NA; CDR3nt: TGTGCCACTGGACCAGAATCCTACAATGAGCAGTTCTTC; CDR3aa: CATGPESYNEQFF
v_gene: TRBV15; abundance: NA; j_gene: TRBJ2-3; d_gene: NA; CDR3nt: TGTGCCACCAGCGCTGGGGACACTAGCACAGATACGCAGTATTTT; CDR3aa: CATSAGDTSTDTQYF
v_gene: TRBV15; abundance: NA; j_gene: TRBJ2-4; d_gene: TRBD2; CDR3nt: TGTGCCACCAGCCAAGGGAGGGTGGGTCTCGCCAAAAACATTCAGTACTTC; CDR3aa: CATSQGRVGLAKNIQYF
v_gene: TRBV5-1; abundance: once; j_gene: TRBJ2-1; d_gene: TRBD2; CDR3nt: TGCGCCAGCAGCTTGGGGGCGGGAGGGGATGAGCAGTTCTTC; CDR3aa: CASSLGAGGDEQFF
v_gene: TRBV18; abundance: NA; j_gene: TRBJ1-3; d_gene: NA; CDR3nt: TGTGCCAGCTCACGTACGGAAGGCTCTGGAAACACCATATATTTT; CDR3aa: CASSRTEGSGNTIYF
v_gene: TRBV7-9; abundance: NA; j_gene: TRBJ2-5; d_gene: NA; CDR3nt: TGTGCCAGCAGCTTTGAGATCGAGACCCAGTACTTC; CDR3aa: CASSFEIETQYF
v_gene: TRBV6-6; abundance: NA; j_gene: TRBJ1-4; d_gene: NA; CDR3nt: TGTGCCAGCAGGCGCCCGGACCCAGGGGACGAAGAAAAACTGTTTTTT; CDR3aa: CASRRPDPGDEEKLFF
v_gene: TRBV6-5; abundance: few; j_gene: TRBJ2-7; d_gene: NA; CDR3nt: TGTGCCAGCAGTTACTCTCCACTGTCTGGCTACGAGCAGTACTTC; CDR3aa: CASSYSPLSGYEQYF
v_gene: TRBV7-2; abundance: NA; j_gene: TRBJ1-5; d_gene: NA; CDR3nt: TGTGCCAGCAGCTATACTACAGGAGATCAGCCCCAGCATTTT; CDR3aa: CASSYTTGDQPQHF
v_gene: TRBV5-4; abundance: NA; j_gene: TRBJ2-2; d_gene: TRBD2; CDR3nt: TGTGCCAGCAGGTGGGGGGGTGTCGGCACCGGGGAGCTGTTTTTT; CDR3aa: CASRWGGVGTGELFF
v_gene: TRBV7-9; abundance: NA; j_gene: TRBJ2-1; d_gene: NA; CDR3nt: TGTGCCAGCAGCTTCGAGTCCTCCATCAGGGGCCCCGAGCAGTTCTTC; CDR3aa: CASSFESSIRGPEQFF
v_gene: TRBV7-6; abundance: many; j_gene: TRBJ2-7; d_gene: NA; CDR3nt: TGTGCCAGCAGCAAGGTTGGCCACGACCCCGCCTACGAGCAGTACTTC; CDR3aa: CASSKVGHDPAYEQYF
v_gene: TRBV4-3; abundance: NA; j_gene: TRBJ2-1; d_gene: TRBD2; CDR3nt: TGCGCCAGCAGCCAAGGTGTCGGGAGGTATGAGCAGTTCTTC; CDR3aa: CASSQGVGRYEQFF
v_gene: TRBV12-3/TRBV12-4; abundance: NA; j_gene: TRBJ2-5; d_gene: TRBD2; CDR3nt: TGTGCCAGCAGTTCTCGACTAGCGGGGGTTCAAGAGACCCAGTACTTC; CDR3aa: CASSSRLAGVQETQYF
v_gene: TRBV7-8; abundance: few; j_gene: TRBJ1-5; d_gene: TRBD1; CDR3nt: TGTGCCAGCAGCATCTCCGGGACAGGGACCAATCAGCCCCAGCATTTT; CDR3aa: CASSISGTGTNQPQHF
v_gene: TRBV7-3; abundance: NA; j_gene: TRBJ2-2; d_gene: TRBD2; CDR3nt: TGTGCCAGCCGCCGATTACTAGCGGGAGAAGGGGGCACCGGGGAGCTGTTTTTT; CDR3aa: CASRRLLAGEGGTGELFF
v_gene: TRBV12-3/TRBV12-4; abundance: NA; j_gene: TRBJ2-7; d_gene: NA; CDR3nt: TGTGCCAGCAGCCCACCTCCGGGAACCTACGAGCAGTACTTC; CDR3aa: CASSPPPGTYEQYF
v_gene: TRBV20-1; abundance: NA; j_gene: TRBJ1-4; d_gene: NA; CDR3nt: TGCAGTGCTCGGGGAGGCGAGCTTGAAAAACTGTTTTTT; CDR3aa: CSARGGELEKLFF
v_gene: TRBV7-8; abundance: NA; j_gene: TRBJ1-2; d_gene: NA; CDR3nt: TGTGCCAGCAGCTTAGAGAGACTCCCTAGGTATGGCTACACCTTC; CDR3aa: CASSLERLPRYGYTF
v_gene: TRBV5-8; abundance: NA; j_gene: TRBJ2-4; d_gene: NA; CDR3nt: TGTGCCAGCAGCTGGCCAAAGCGGAACCGGGACACCCAAGCCAAAAACATTCAGTACTTC; CDR3aa: CASSWPKRNRDTQAKNIQYF
v_gene: TRBV5-6; abundance: NA; j_gene: TRBJ2-1; d_gene: TRBD2; CDR3nt: TGTGCCAGCAACATACCGGGACTAGTTTCCTACAATGAGCAGTTCTTC; CDR3aa: CASNIPGLVSYNEQFF
v_gene: TRBV7-6; abundance: few; j_gene: TRBJ1-6; d_gene: NA; CDR3nt: TGTGCCAGCAGCTTCAGGGTTCATGCACCCCTCCACTTT; CDR3aa: CASSFRVHAPLHF
v_gene: TRBV5-4; abundance: NA; j_gene: TRBJ2-3; d_gene: TRBD2; CDR3nt: TGTGCCAGCAGCTTTCCGGGACTAACTAGCACAGATACGCAGTATTTT; CDR3aa: CASSFPGLTSTDTQYF
v_gene: TRBV28; abundance: NA; j_gene: TRBJ2-7; d_gene: TRBD2; CDR3nt: TGTGCCAGCAGCCTAGCCGGGACTAGAATCTACGAGCAGTACTTC; CDR3aa: CASSLAGTRIYEQYF
v_gene: TRBV11-2; abundance: few; j_gene: TRBJ2-3; d_gene: TRBD1; CDR3nt: TGTGCCAGCAGCAGAATAGGGGACAGGACAGATACGCAGTATTTT; CDR3aa: CASSRIGDRTDTQYF
v_gene: TRBV20-1; abundance: once; j_gene: TRBJ2-5; d_gene: NA; CDR3nt: TGCAGTGCCGAGAAGGCGGGAGAGACCCAGTACTTC; CDR3aa: CSAEKAGETQYF
v_gene: TRBV7-4; abundance: once; j_gene: TRBJ2-7; d_gene: TRBD1; CDR3nt: TGTGCCAGCAGCGACGGACAGGGGGCAGGTGAGCAGTACTTC; CDR3aa: CASSDGQGAGEQYF
v_gene: TRBV7-2; abundance: few; j_gene: TRBJ1-2; d_gene: NA; CDR3nt: TGTGCCAGCAGCTTAAGGACGGGGTACCACTATGGCTACACCTTC; CDR3aa: CASSLRTGYHYGYTF
v_gene: TRBV6-1; abundance: NA; j_gene: TRBJ2-3; d_gene: TRBD2; CDR3nt: TGTGCCAGCAGTGGGGTAACTAGCGGGGGGGCCGCGCAGTATTTT; CDR3aa: CASSGVTSGGAAQYF
v_gene: TRBV27; abundance: NA; j_gene: TRBJ2-7; d_gene: TRBD1; CDR3nt: TGTGCCAGCAGTTTATCGACAGGGGGCTTTCTGGAGCAGTACTTC; CDR3aa: CASSLSTGGFLEQYF
v_gene: TRBV19; abundance: NA; j_gene: TRBJ2-1; d_gene: NA; CDR3nt: TGTGCCAGTAGTTCCCCGGGAATCGGCTACAATGAGCAGTTCTTC; CDR3aa: CASSSPGIGYNEQFF
v_gene: TRBV28; abundance: NA; j_gene: TRBJ1-5; d_gene: TRBD1; CDR3nt: TGTGCCAGCAAAATCCCACAGGGGGAGAATCAGCCCCAGCATTTT; CDR3aa: CASKIPQGENQPQHF
v_gene: TRBV7-2; abundance: many; j_gene: TRBJ2-7; d_gene: TRBD2; CDR3nt: TGTGCCAGCAGCTTCACTAGCGGGGGGTACTACGAGCAGTACTTC; CDR3aa: CASSFTSGGYYEQYF
v_gene: TRBV5-6; abundance: NA; j_gene: TRBJ2-1; d_gene: NA; CDR3nt: TGTGCCAGCAGCTTGACTCGGCGGCTCGACTCCTACAATGAGCAGTTCTTC; CDR3aa: CASSLTRRLDSYNEQFF
v_gene: TRBV7-9; abundance: NA; j_gene: TRBJ1-2; d_gene: NA; CDR3nt: TGTGCCAGCAGCGCCCGGAACCTGCCGAACTACTATGGCTACACCTTC; CDR3aa: CASSARNLPNYYGYTF
v_gene: TRBV20-1; abundance: NA; j_gene: TRBJ1-5; d_gene: NA; CDR3nt: TGCAGTGCTAGAGATATCTGGGCAAATCAGCCCCAGCATTTT; CDR3aa: CSARDIWANQPQHF
v_gene: TRBV5-4; abundance: many; j_gene: TRBJ2-3; d_gene: TRBD2; CDR3nt: TGTGCCAGCAGCTTGACTAGCGGGGGGGCGAATACGCAGTATTTT; CDR3aa: CASSLTSGGANTQYF
v_gene: TRBV11-2; abundance: NA; j_gene: TRBJ2-7; d_gene: TRBD1; CDR3nt: TGTGCCAGCAGCTTTGGACCGGGACAGGGGTCCTACGAGCAGTACTTC; CDR3aa: CASSFGPGQGSYEQYF
v_gene: TRBV18; abundance: NA; j_gene: TRBJ2-1; d_gene: NA; CDR3nt: TGTGCCAGCTCACCACCTCAACAGGGAGGTGGACATGAGCAGTTCTTC; CDR3aa: CASSPPQQGGGHEQFF
v_gene: TRBV7-2; abundance: few; j_gene: TRBJ1-4; d_gene: NA; CDR3nt: TGTGCCAGCAGCAGGGACCTATTTAATGAAAAACTGTTTTTT; CDR3aa: CASSRDLFNEKLFF
v_gene: TRBV29-1; abundance: NA; j_gene: TRBJ2-3; d_gene: NA; CDR3nt: TGCAGCGTTGGGAATTCCTGGGATACGCAGTATTTT; CDR3aa: CSVGNSWDTQYF
v_gene: TRBV5-4; abundance: NA; j_gene: TRBJ2-7; d_gene: NA; CDR3nt: TGTGCCAGCAGCCCGCCGGGATTACGAATAGAGCAGTACTTC; CDR3aa: CASSPPGLRIEQYF
v_gene: TRBV12-3/TRBV12-4; abundance: NA; j_gene: TRBJ1-4; d_gene: TRBD1; CDR3nt: TGTGCCAGCAGTATGGGACAGGGGGGTGAAAAACTGTTTTTT; CDR3aa: CASSMGQGGEKLFF
v_gene: TRBV20-1; abundance: NA; j_gene: TRBJ1-2; d_gene: NA; CDR3nt: TGCAGTGCTAGAGATTACGCAGTATCAAGCTACACCTTC; CDR3aa: CSARDYAVSSYTF
v_gene: TRBV5-4; abundance: NA; j_gene: TRBJ2-3; d_gene: NA; CDR3nt: TGTGCCAGCAGCTTACAACTACAGGGCACAGATACGCAGTATTTT; CDR3aa: CASSLQLQGTDTQYF
v_gene: TRBV11-2; abundance: NA; j_gene: TRBJ2-1; d_gene: TRBD2; CDR3nt: TGTGCCAGCAGCTACGGACTAGCGGGAGACTACAATGAGCAGTTCTTC; CDR3aa: CASSYGLAGDYNEQFF
v_gene: TRBV7-2; abundance: few; j_gene: TRBJ2-7; d_gene: NA; CDR3nt: TGTGCCAGCAGCTTAAACAGGGTGTTCTACGAGCAGTACTTC; CDR3aa: CASSLNRVFYEQYF
v_gene: TRBV12-3/TRBV12-4; abundance: few; j_gene: TRBJ2-7; d_gene: TRBD2; CDR3nt: TGTGCCAGCACAACTGGCCTAGCGGGAATCTTTGGCGAGCAGTACTTC; CDR3aa: CASTTGLAGIFGEQYF
v_gene: TRBV5-4; abundance: NA; j_gene: TRBJ2-5; d_gene: TRBD2; CDR3nt: TGTGCCAGCAGCATAGCGGGAGTACGAGAGACCCAGTACTTC; CDR3aa: CASSIAGVRETQYF
v_gene: TRBV7-2; abundance: few; j_gene: TRBJ2-1; d_gene: NA; CDR3nt: TGTGCCAGCAGCTTAGTCGCTTTCAATGAGCAGTTCTTC; CDR3aa: CASSLVAFNEQFF